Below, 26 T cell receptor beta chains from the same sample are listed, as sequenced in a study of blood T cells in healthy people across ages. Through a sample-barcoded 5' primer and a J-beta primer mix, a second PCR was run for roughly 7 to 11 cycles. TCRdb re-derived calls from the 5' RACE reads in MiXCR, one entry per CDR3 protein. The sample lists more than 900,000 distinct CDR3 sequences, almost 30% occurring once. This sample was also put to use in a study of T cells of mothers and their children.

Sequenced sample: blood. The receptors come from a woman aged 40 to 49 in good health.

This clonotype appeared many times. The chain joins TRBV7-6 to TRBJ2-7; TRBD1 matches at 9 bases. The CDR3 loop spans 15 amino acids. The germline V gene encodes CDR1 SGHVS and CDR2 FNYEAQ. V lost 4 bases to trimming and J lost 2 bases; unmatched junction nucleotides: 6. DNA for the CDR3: TGTGCCAGCAGCTCAGCGGGACAGGGAGCCTACGAGCAGTACTTC. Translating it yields CASSSAGQGAYEQYF. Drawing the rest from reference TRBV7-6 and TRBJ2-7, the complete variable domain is GAGVSQSPRYKVTKRGQDVALRCDPISGHVSLYWYRQALGQGPEFLTYFNYEAQQDKSGLPNDRFSAERPEGSISTLTIQRTEQRDSAMYRCASSSAGQGAYEQYFGPGTRLTVT.

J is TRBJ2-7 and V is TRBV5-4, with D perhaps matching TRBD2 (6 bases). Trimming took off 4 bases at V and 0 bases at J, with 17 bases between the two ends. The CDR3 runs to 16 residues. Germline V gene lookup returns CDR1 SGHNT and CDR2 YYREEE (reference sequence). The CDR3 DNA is TGTGCCAGCAGCAGGGAGGAGGGCTGGGGCTCCTACGAGCAGTACTTC. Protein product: CASSREEGWGSYEQYF.

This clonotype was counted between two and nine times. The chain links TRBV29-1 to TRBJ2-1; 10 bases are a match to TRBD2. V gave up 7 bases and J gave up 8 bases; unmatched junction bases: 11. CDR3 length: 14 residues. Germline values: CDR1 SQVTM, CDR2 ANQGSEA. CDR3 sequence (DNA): TGCAGCGCCAGCAGCGGGGGGGCCATCTATGAGCAGTTCTTC. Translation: CSASSGGAIYEQFF.

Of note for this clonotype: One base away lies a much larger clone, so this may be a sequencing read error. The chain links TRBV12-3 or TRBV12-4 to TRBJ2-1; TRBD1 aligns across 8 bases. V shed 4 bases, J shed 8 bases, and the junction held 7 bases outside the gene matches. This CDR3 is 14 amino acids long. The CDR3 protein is CASSCSNRGYEQFF. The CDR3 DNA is TGTGCCAGCAGTTGTAGTAACAGGGGGTATGAGCAGTTCTTC.

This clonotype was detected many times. The CDR3 is CSARERTPGLAGGYQETQYF. The CDR3 DNA reads TGCAGTGCTAGAGAACGAACCCCGGGACTAGCGGGGGGGTACCAAGAGACCCAGTACTTC. The rearrangement links TRBV20-1 to TRBJ2-5, with 16 bases fitting TRBD2. Germline V gives CDR1 DFQATT, CDR2 SNEGSKA (reference sequence). J lost 0 bases, V lost 0 bases, and 10 bases had no gene match. The CDR3 totals 20 residues.

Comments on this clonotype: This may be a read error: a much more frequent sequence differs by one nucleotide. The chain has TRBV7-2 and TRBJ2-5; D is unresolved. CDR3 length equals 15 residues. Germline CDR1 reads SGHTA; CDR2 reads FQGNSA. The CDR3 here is CAGSLGPMYQETQYF. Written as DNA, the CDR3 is TGTGCCGGCAGCTTAGGACCGATGTACCAAGAGACCCAGTACTTC.

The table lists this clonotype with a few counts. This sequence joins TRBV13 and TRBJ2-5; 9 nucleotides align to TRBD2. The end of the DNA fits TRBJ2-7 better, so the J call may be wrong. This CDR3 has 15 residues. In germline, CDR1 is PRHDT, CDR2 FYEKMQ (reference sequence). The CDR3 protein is CASSLSGRGGTEQYF. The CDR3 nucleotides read TGTGCCAGCAGCTTAAGTGGGCGGGGGGGCACCGAGCAGTACTTC.

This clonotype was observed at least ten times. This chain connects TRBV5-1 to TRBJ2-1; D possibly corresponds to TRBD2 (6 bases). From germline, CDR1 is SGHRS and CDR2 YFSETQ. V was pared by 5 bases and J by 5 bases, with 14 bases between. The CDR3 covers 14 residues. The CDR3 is CASREGGVDNEQFF. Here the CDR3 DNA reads TGCGCCAGCAGGGAGGGTGGAGTGGACAATGAGCAGTTCTTC.

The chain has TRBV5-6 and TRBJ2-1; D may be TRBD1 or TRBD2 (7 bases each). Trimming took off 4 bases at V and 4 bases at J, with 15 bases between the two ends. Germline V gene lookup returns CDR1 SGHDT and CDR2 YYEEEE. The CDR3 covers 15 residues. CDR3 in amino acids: CASSPGGQIYNEQFF. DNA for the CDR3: TGTGCCAGCAGCCCGGGGGGACAGATTTACAATGAGCAGTTCTTC. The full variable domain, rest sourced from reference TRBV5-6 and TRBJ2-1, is DAGVTQSPTHLIKTRGQQVTLRCSPKSGHDTVSWYQQALGQGPQFIFQYYEEEERQRGNFPDRFSGHQFPNYSSELNVNALLLGDSALYLCASSPGGQIYNEQFFGPGTRLTVL.

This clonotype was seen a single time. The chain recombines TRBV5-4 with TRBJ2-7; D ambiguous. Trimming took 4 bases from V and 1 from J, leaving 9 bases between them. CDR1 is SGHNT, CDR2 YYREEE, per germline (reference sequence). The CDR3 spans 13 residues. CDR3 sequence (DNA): TGTGCCAGCAGCGGTGTGGGTTCCTACGAGCAGTACTTC. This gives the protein CASSGVGSYEQYF.

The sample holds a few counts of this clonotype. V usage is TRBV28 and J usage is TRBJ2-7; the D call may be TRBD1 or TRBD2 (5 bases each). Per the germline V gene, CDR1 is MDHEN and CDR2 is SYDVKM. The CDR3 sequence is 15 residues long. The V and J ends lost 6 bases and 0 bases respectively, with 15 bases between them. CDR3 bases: TGTGCCAGCAGGACGCCGAAGGGGAGCTCCTACGAGCAGTACTTC. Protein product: CASRTPKGSSYEQYF. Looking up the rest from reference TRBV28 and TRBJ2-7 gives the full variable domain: DVKVTQSSRYLVKRTGEKVFLECVQDMDHENMFWYRQDPGLGLRLIYFSYDVKMKEKGDIPEGYSVSREKKERFSLILESASTNQTSMYLCASRTPKGSSYEQYFGPGTRLTVT.

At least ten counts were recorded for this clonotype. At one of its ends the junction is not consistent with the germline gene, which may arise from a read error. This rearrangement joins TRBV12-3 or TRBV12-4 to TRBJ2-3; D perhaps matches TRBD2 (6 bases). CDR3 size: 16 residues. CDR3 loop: CASSFRQGLATDTQYF. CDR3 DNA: TGTGCCAGTAGTTTTCGGCAGGGACTGGCCACAGATACGCAGTATTTT.

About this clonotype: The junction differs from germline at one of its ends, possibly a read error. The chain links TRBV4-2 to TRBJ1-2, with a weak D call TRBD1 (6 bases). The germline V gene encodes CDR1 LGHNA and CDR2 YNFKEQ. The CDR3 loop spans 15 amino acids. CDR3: CASGQGPGDNYGYTF. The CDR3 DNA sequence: TGTGCCAGCGGCCAAGGTCCAGGGGATAACTATGGCTACACCTTC.

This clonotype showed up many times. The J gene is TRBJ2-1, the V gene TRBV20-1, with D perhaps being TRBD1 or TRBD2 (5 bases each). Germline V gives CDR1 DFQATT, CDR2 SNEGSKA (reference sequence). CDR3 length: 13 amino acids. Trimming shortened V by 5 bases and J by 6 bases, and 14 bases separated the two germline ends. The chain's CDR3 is CSASGTSANEQFF. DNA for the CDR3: TGCAGTGCTTCCGGGACCTCCGCCAATGAGCAGTTCTTC.

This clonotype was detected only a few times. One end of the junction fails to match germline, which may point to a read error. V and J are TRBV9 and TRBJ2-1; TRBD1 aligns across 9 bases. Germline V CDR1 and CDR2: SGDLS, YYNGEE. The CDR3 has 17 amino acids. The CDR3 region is CANSLGQGGNVNNEQFF. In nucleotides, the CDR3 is TGTGCCAACAGCCTGGGACAGGGCGGTAACGTAAACAATGAGCAGTTCTTC.

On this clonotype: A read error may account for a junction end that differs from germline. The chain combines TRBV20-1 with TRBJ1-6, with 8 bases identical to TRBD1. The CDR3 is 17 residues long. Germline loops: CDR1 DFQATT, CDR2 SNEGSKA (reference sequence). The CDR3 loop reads CSAIRDRRSSYNPPLHF. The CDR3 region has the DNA TGCAGTGCTATACGGGACAGGAGAAGCTCCTATAATCCACCCCTCCACTTT.

CDR3: CATRVQGWDGYTF. CDR3 nucleotides: TGTGCCACCAGAGTACAGGGGTGGGATGGCTACACCTTC. This chain uses TRBV15 with TRBJ1-2, with 7 positions matching TRBD1. The J segment lost 6 bases and the V segment lost 6 bases, leaving 7 bases of the junction unmatched. The CDR3 consists of 13 residues. Germline V gives CDR1 LNHNV, CDR2 YYDKDF (reference sequence).

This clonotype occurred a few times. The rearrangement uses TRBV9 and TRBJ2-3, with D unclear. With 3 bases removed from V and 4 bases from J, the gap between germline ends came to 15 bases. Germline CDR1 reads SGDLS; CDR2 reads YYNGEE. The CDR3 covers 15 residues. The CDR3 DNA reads TGTGCCAGCAGCGCTTTACAATTCAGAGCAGATACGCAGTATTTT. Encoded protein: CASSALQFRADTQYF. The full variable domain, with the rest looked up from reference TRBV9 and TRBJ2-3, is DSGVTQTPKHLITATGQRVTLRCSPRSGDLSVYWYQQSLDQGLQFLIQYYNGEERAKGNILERFSAQQFPDLHSELNLSSLELGDSALYFCASSALQFRADTQYFGPGTRLTVL.

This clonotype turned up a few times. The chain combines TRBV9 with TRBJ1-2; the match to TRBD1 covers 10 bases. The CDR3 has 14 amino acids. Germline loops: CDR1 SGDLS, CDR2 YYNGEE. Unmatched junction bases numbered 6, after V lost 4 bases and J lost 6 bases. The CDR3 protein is CASSMGQGRNGYTF. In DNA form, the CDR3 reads TGTGCCAGCAGCATGGGACAGGGGCGAAATGGCTACACCTTC.

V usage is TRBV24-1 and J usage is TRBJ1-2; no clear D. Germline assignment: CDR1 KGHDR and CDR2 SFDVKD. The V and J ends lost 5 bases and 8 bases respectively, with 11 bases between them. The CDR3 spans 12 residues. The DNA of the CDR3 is TGTGCCACCAGTGCTCCCAGTGAGGGCTACACCTTC. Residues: CATSAPSEGYTF.

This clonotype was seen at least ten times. The DNA for the CDR3 is TGTGCCAGCAGTTATGACAGCACTGAAGCTTTCTTT. Its translation: CASSYDSTEAFF. The chain uses TRBV28 and TRBJ1-1, with a weak D call TRBD1 (5 bases). Germline V gene sequence: CDR1 MDHEN, CDR2 SYDVKM. CDR3 length: 12 residues. Trimming took off 4 bases at V and 4 bases at J, with 7 bases between the two ends.

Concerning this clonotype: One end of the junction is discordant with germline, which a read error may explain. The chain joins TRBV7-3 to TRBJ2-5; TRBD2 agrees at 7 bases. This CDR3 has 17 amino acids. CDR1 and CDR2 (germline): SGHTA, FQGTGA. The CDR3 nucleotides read TGTGCCAGTAGCTTAACGGGGGGTGTAGGTCGACAAGAGACCCAGTACTTC. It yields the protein CASSLTGGVGRQETQYF. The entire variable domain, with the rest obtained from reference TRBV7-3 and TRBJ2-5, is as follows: GAGVSQTPSNKVTEKGKYVELRCDPISGHTALYWYRQSLGQGPEFLIYFQGTGAADDSGLPNDRFFAVRPEGSVSTLKIQRTERGDSAVYLCASSLTGGVGRQETQYFGPGTRLLVL.

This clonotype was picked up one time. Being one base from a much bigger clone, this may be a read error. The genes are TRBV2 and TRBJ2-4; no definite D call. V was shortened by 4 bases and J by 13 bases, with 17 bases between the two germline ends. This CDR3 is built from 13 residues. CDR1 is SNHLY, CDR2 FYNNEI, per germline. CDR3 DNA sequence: TGTGCCAGCAGTGTCATGAGCTCCTACGGGCAGTACTTC. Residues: CASSVMSSYGQYF.

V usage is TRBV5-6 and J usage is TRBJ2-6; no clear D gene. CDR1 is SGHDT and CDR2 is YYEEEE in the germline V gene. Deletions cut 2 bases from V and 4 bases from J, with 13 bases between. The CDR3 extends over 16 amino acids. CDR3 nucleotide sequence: TGTGCCAGCAGCTTCCTCCCAGTCGGCGGGGCCAACGTCCTGACTTTC. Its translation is CASSFLPVGGANVLTF.

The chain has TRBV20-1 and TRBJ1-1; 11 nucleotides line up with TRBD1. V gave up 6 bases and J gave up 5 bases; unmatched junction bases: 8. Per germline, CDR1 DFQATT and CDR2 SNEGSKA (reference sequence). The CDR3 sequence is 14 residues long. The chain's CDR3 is CSARRDRGRTEAFF. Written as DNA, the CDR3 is TGCAGTGCGCGTAGGGACAGGGGGAGGACTGAAGCTTTCTTT.

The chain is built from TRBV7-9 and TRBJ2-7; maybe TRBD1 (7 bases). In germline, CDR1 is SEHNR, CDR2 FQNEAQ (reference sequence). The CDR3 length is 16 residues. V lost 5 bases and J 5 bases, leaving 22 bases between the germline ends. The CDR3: CASSPYYSQGEDEQYF. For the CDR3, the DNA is TGTGCCAGCAGCCCTTATTATAGCCAGGGGGAGGACGAGCAGTACTTC.